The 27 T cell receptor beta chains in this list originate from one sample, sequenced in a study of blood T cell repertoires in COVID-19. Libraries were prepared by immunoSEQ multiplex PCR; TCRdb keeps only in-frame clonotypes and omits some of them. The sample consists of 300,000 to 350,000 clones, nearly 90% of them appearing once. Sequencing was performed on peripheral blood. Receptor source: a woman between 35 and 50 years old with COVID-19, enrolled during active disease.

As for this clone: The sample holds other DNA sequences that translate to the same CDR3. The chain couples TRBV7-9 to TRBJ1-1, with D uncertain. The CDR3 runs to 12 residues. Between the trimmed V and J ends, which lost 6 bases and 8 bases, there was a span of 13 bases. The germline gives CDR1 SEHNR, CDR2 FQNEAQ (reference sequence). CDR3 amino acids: CASSLSTVEAFF. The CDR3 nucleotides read TGTGCCAGCAGTTTAAGTACGGTGGAAGCTTTCTTT.

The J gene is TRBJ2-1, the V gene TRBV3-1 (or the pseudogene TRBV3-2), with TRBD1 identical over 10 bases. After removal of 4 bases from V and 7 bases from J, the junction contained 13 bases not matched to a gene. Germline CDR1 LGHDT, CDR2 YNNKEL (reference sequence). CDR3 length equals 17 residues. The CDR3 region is CASSPTKGGQGNNEQFF. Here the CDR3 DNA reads TGTGCCAGCAGCCCCACGAAGGGGGGACAGGGGAATAATGAGCAGTTCTTC.

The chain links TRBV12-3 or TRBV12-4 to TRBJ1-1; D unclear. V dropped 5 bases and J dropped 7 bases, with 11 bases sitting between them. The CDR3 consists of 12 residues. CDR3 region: CASSATAGEAFF. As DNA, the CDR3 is TGTGCCAGCAGTGCGACGGCGGGTGAAGCTTTCTTT.

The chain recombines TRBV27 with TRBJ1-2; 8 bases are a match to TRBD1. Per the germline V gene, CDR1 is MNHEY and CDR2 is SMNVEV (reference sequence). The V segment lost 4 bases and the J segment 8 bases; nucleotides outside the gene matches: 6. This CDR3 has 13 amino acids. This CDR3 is CASSWQGAGGYTF. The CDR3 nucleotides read TGTGCCAGCAGTTGGCAGGGGGCTGGAGGCTACACCTTC.

CDR3 sequence (DNA): TGTGCCAGCAGCAGTCGGACTTACGAGCAGTACTTC. Protein product: CASSSRTYEQYF. The V gene is TRBV3-1 (or the pseudogene TRBV3-2), the J gene TRBJ2-7; tentatively, D is TRBD2 (5 bases). Deletions cut 5 bases from V and 4 bases from J, with 9 bases between. Germline V gene sequence: CDR1 LGHDT, CDR2 YNNKEL (reference sequence). CDR3 length: 12 amino acids.

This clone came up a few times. Here the CDR3 reads CASRPDRVTEAFF. Here the CDR3 DNA reads TGTGCCAGCAGGCCAGACAGGGTCACTGAAGCTTTCTTT. J is TRBJ1-1 and V is TRBV28, with 7 bases identical to TRBD1. CDR3 size: 13 residues. CDR1 MDHEN and CDR2 SYDVKM come from the germline V gene. V gave up 6 bases and J gave up 4 bases; unmatched junction bases: 5.

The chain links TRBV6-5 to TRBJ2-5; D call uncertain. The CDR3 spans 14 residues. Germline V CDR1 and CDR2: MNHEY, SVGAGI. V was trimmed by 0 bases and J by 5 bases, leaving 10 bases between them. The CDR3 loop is CASSYSIGSETQYF. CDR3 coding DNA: TGTGCCAGCAGTTACTCGATCGGGTCGGAGACCCAGTACTTC.

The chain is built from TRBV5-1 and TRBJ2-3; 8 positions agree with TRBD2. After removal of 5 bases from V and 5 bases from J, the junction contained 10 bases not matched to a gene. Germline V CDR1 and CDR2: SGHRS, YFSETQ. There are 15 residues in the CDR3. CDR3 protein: CASSPAGERIDTQYF. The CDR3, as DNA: TGCGCCAGCAGTCCAGCGGGAGAAAGGATAGATACGCAGTATTTT.

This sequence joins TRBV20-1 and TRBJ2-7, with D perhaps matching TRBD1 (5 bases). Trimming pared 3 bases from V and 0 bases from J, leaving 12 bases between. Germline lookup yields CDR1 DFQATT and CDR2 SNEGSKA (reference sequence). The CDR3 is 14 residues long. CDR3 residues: CSASSGASSYEQYF. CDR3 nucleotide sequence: TGCAGTGCTAGTTCTGGGGCGAGCTCCTACGAGCAGTACTTC.

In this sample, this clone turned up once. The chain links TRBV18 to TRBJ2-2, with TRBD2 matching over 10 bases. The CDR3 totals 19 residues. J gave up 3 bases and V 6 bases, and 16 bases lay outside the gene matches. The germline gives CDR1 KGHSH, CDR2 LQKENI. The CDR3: CASSFLSAGGHYDTGELFF. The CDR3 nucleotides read TGTGCCAGCTCCTTCTTGTCAGCGGGAGGGCATTACGACACCGGGGAGCTGTTTTTT.

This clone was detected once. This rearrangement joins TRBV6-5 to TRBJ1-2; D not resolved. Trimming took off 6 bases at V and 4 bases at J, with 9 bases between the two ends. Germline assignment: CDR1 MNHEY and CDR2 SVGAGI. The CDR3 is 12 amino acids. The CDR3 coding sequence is TGTGCCAGCAGCCCCGGGTCCTATGGCTACACCTTC. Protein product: CASSPGSYGYTF.

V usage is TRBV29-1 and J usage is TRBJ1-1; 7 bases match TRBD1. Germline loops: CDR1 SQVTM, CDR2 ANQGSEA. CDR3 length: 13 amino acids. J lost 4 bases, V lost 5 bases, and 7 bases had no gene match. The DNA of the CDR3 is TGCAGCGTTTCCACAGGGGTGAGCACTGAAGCTTTCTTT. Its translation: CSVSTGVSTEAFF.

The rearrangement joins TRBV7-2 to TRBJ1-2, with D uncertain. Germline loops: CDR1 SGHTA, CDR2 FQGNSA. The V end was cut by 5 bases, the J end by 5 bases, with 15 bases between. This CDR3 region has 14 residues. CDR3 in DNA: TGTGCCAGCAGCCCCCGGTTGTCGGGGTATGGCTACACCTTC. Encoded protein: CASSPRLSGYGYTF.

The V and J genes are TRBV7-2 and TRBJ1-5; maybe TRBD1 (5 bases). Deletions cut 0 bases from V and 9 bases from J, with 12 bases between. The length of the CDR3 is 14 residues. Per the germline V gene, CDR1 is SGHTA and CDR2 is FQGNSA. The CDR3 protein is CASSLAGRASPQHF. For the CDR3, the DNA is TGTGCCAGCAGCTTAGCGGGCAGGGCTTCGCCCCAGCATTTT. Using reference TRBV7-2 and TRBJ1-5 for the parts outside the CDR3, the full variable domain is GAGVSQSPSNKVTEKGKDVELRCDPISGHTALYWYRQSLGQGLEFLIYFQGNSAPDKSGLPSDRFSAERTGGSVSTLTIQRTQQEDSAVYLCASSLAGRASPQHFGDGTRLSIL.

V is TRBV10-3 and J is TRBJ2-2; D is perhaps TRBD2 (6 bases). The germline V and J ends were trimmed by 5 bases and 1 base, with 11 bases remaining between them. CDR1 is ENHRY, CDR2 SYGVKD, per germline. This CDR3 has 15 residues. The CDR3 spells CAISPQAGNTGELFF. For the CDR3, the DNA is TGTGCCATCAGTCCGCAAGCGGGGAACACCGGGGAGCTGTTTTTT.

The CDR3 nucleotides are TGCGCCAGCAGCCAAGAGATAGCGCTAGCCAAAAACATTCAGTACTTC. Protein sequence: CASSQEIALAKNIQYF. This chain links TRBV4-3 with TRBJ2-4; tentative D call: TRBD2 (5 bases). The CDR3 is 16 residues long. The germline V gene encodes CDR1 LGHNA and CDR2 YSLEER. Trimming removed 0 bases from V and 0 bases from J, with 9 bases in between.

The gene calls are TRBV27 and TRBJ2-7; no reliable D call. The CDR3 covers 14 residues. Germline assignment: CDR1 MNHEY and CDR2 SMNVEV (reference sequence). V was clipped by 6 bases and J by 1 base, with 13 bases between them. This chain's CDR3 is CASRRDMRSYEQYF. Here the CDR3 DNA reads TGTGCCAGCAGACGTGACATGAGATCCTACGAGCAGTACTTC.

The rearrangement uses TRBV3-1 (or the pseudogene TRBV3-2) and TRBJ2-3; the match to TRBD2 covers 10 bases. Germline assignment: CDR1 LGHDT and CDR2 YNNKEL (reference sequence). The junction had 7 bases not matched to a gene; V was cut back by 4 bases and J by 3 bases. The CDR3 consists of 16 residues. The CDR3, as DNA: TGTGCCAGCAGCCGCACTGGACTAGCGGCAACAGATACGCAGTATTTT. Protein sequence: CASSRTGLAATDTQYF.

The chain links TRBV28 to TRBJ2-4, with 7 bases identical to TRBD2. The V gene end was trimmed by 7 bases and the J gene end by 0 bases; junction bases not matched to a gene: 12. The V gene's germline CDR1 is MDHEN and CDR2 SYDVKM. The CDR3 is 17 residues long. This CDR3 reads CASNNWGGGLAKNIQYF. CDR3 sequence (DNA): TGTGCCAGCAACAACTGGGGGGGAGGACTAGCCAAAAACATTCAGTACTTC.

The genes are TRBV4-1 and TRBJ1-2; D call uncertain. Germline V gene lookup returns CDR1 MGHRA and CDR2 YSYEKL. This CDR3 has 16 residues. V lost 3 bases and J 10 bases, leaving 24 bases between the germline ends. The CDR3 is CASSQNTPEATMDYTF. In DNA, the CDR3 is TGCGCCAGCAGCCAGAATACCCCCGAAGCGACTATGGACTACACCTTC.

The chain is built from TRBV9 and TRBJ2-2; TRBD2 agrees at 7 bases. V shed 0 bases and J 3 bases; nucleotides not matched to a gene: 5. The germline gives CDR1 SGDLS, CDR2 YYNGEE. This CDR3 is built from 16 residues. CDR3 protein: CASSVGPSGYTGELFF. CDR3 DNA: TGTGCCAGCAGCGTAGGACCTAGCGGATACACCGGGGAGCTGTTTTTT.

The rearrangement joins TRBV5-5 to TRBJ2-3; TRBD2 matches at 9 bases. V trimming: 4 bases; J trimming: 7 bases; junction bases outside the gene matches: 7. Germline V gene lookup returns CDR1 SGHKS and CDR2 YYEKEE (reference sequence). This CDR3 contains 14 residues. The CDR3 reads CASSPAGGGNTQYF. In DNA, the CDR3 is TGTGCCAGCAGCCCCGCGGGAGGGGGGAATACGCAGTATTTT.

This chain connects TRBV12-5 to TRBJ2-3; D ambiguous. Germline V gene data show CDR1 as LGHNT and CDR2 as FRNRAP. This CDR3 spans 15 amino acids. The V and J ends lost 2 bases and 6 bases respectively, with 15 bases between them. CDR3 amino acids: CASGLSSSPKDTQYF. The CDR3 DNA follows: TGTGCTAGTGGTTTGTCGTCCAGTCCGAAGGATACGCAGTATTTT. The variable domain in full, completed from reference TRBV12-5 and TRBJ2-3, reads DARVTQTPRHKVTEMGQEVTMRCQPILGHNTVFWYRQTMMQGLELLAYFRNRAPLDDSGMPKDRFSAEMPDATLATLKIQPSEPRDSAVYFCASGLSSSPKDTQYFGPGTRLTVL.

This chain's CDR3 is CASSDGILSGNTIYF. The CDR3 DNA reads as TGTGCCAGCAGTGACGGGATACTCTCTGGAAACACCATATATTTT. This chain connects TRBV6-1 to TRBJ1-3; D not certain. This CDR3 comprises 15 residues. Per the germline V gene, CDR1 is MNHNS and CDR2 is SASEGT. V was clipped by 3 bases and J by 0 bases, with 9 bases between them.

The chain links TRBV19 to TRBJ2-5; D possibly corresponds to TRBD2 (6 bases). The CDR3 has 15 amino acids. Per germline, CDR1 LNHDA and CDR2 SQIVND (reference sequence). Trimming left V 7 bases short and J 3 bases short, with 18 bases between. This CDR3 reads CASTQPGGAEETQYF. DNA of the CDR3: TGTGCCAGTACCCAGCCCGGCGGGGCAGAAGAGACCCAGTACTTC.

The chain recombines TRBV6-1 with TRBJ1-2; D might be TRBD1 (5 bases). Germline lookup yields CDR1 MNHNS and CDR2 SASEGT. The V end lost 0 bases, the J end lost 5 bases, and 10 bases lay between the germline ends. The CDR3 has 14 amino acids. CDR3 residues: CASSEAGAFYGYTF. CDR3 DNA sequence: TGTGCCAGCAGTGAAGCTGGGGCCTTTTATGGCTACACCTTC.

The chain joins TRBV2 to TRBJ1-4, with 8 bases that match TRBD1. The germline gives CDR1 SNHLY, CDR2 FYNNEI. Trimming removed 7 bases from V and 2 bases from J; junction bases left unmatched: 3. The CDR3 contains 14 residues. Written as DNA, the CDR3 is TGTGCCAGCAACAGGGGGTGGACTAATGAAAAACTGTTTTTT. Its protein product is CASNRGWTNEKLFF.